One and the same sample provided the 25 T cell receptor beta chains below, sequenced in a study of a mutant IDH1 vaccine in newly diagnosed glioma. No antigen has been assigned to these receptors. TCRdb's table, derived via immunoSEQ multiplex PCR, lists solely in-frame clones and lacks some. The sample has about 54,000 clones, around 86% seen once. This sample's time point: week 23, last vaccination. Vaccinated patients received 300 ug of mutant IDH1 20-mer peptide per dose, with topical imiquimod. The specimen comprised PBMCs, sampled from a glioma patient whose treatment included an IDH1 peptide vaccine. The origin of the receptors is a man between 35 and 55 years old with glioma.

This rearrangement joins TRBV7-3 to TRBJ2-7, with D possibly matching TRBD1 (6 bases). The germline gives CDR1 SGHTA, CDR2 FQGTGA. V was trimmed by 6 bases and J by 0 bases, leaving 15 bases between them. The CDR3 loop spans 15 amino acids. The CDR3, as DNA: TGTGCCAGCAGGCCCTCTTGGGACAACTCCTACGAGCAGTACTTC. Protein: CASRPSWDNSYEQYF. Drawing the rest from reference TRBV7-3 and TRBJ2-7, the complete variable domain is GAGVSQTPSNKVTEKGKYVELRCDPISGHTALYWYRQSLGQGPEFLIYFQGTGAADDSGLPNDRFFAVRPEGSVSTLKIQRTERGDSAVYLCASRPSWDNSYEQYFGPGTRLTVT.

The genes are TRBV27 and TRBJ1-4; D is possibly TRBD1 (5 bases). With 7 bases removed from V and 7 bases from J, the gap between germline ends came to 13 bases. CDR1 and CDR2 from the germline V gene are MNHEY and SMNVEV (reference sequence). CDR3 length equals 13 residues. The DNA of the CDR3 is TGTGCCAGCACCCCAGGGTTTGGTGAAAAACTGTTTTTT. Residues: CASTPGFGEKLFF.

This clone has a handful of counts. The CDR3 DNA follows: TGTGCCAGCAGCCCTGGACAGGGGGCGGGAGCTAATGAAAAACTGTTTTTT. The encoded protein is CASSPGQGAGANEKLFF. The chain is built from TRBV7-9 and TRBJ1-4, with 11 bases that match TRBD1. J was trimmed by 3 bases and V by 5 bases; bases with no gene match: 8. Looked up from germline, CDR1 is SEHNR and CDR2 is FQNEAQ (reference sequence). This CDR3 is built from 17 residues. The complete variable domain, with remaining parts taken from reference TRBV7-9 and TRBJ1-4, reads DTGVSQNPRHKITKRGQNVTFRCDPISEHNRLYWYRQTLGQGPEFLTYFQNEAQLEKSRLLSDRFSAERPKGSFSTLEIQRTEQGDSAMYLCASSPGQGAGANEKLFFGSGTQLSVL.

This chain links TRBV9 with TRBJ2-5; 10 bases map to TRBD2. Germline CDR1 reads SGDLS; CDR2 reads YYNGEE. V lost 0 bases and J lost 5; bases outside the gene matches: 7. The length of the CDR3 is 16 residues. The CDR3 bases are TGTGCCAGCAGCGTAGGGGTAGCGGGAGGCGGGGAGACCCAGTACTTC. This translates into CASSVGVAGGGETQYF.

The chain uses TRBV29-1 and TRBJ1-5; the D gene is possibly TRBD1 (6 bases). The CDR3 is made up of 15 amino acids. Germline V lookup: CDR1 SQVTM, CDR2 ANQGSEA. Between the trimmed V and J ends, which lost 4 bases and 0 bases, there was a span of 13 bases. CDR3 residues: CSVVETGNSNQPQHF. The CDR3 DNA sequence: TGCAGCGTTGTGGAGACAGGAAATAGCAATCAGCCCCAGCATTTT.

This chain joins TRBV19 and TRBJ2-1, with D perhaps matching TRBD2 (6 bases). Germline V gene data show CDR1 as LNHDA and CDR2 as SQIVND (reference sequence). V lost 4 bases to trimming and J lost 2 bases, with 12 bases between them. This CDR3 has 15 amino acids. The CDR3 reads CASSNSGGAYNEQFF. The CDR3 region has the DNA TGTGCCAGTAGTAACAGCGGAGGGGCCTACAATGAGCAGTTCTTC.

The chain uses TRBV5-4 and TRBJ2-7, with 10 bases lining up with TRBD2. With 0 bases clipped from V and 6 bases from J, the junction kept 6 bases outside the gene matches. The CDR3 sequence is 15 residues long. Germline loops: CDR1 SGHNT, CDR2 YYREEE (reference sequence). This chain's CDR3 is CASSLGPSGSSEQYF. CDR3 bases: TGTGCCAGCAGCTTGGGGCCTAGCGGGAGTAGCGAGCAGTACTTC.

The chain has TRBV6-6 and TRBJ2-5; 9 bases line up with TRBD1. The CDR3 length is 15 residues. V lost 7 bases and J lost 4; bases outside the gene matches: 10. Germline V gene sequence: CDR1 MNHNY, CDR2 SVGAGI (reference sequence). The CDR3 sequence is CASNLQGAQGETQYF. CDR3 nucleotides: TGTGCCAGCAACCTACAGGGGGCGCAAGGAGAGACCCAGTACTTC.

The chain uses TRBV19 and TRBJ2-1; no clear D. The length of the CDR3 is 11 residues. Germline loops: CDR1 LNHDA, CDR2 SQIVND (reference sequence). V was cut by 3 bases and J by 9 bases, with 6 bases left in between. CDR3 sequence (DNA): TGTGCCAGTAGTATCTTGACTGAGCAGTTCTTC. Translating gives CASSILTEQFF.

This clone has just one count. V is TRBV7-2 and J is TRBJ2-5, with 7 bases matching TRBD1. CDR3 length: 15 residues. CDR1 SGHTA and CDR2 FQGNSA come from the germline V gene. The junction had 9 bases not matched to a gene; V was cut back by 6 bases and J by 2 bases. CDR3 sequence (DNA): TGTGCCAGCAGATATTGGACAGGTGGGCAAGAGACCCAGTACTTC. It yields the protein CASRYWTGGQETQYF. The full variable domain, rest sourced from reference TRBV7-2 and TRBJ2-5, is GAGVSQSPSNKVTEKGKDVELRCDPISGHTALYWYRQSLGQGLEFLIYFQGNSAPDKSGLPSDRFSAERTGGSVSTLTIQRTQQEDSAVYLCASRYWTGGQETQYFGPGTRLLVL.

The chain combines TRBV30 with TRBJ2-3; 8 bases line up with TRBD2. V was clipped by 4 bases and J by 2 bases; unmatched bases: 2. CDR1 and CDR2 (germline): GTSNPN, SVGIG (reference sequence). The length of the CDR3 is 13 residues. The CDR3 is CAWIAGNTDTQYF. The CDR3 DNA sequence: TGTGCCTGGATAGCGGGGAACACAGATACGCAGTATTTT.

The genes are TRBV7-2 and TRBJ2-7; maybe TRBD2 (6 bases). This CDR3 has 14 amino acids. Germline V gene data show CDR1 as SGHTA and CDR2 as FQGNSA. V was cut by 1 base and J by 2 bases, with 9 bases left in between. This CDR3 is CASSLEEGPYEQYF. CDR3 DNA sequence: TGTGCCAGCAGCTTAGAGGAGGGGCCCTACGAGCAGTACTTC. Variable domain in full (rest from reference TRBV7-2 and TRBJ2-7): GAGVSQSPSNKVTEKGKDVELRCDPISGHTALYWYRQSLGQGLEFLIYFQGNSAPDKSGLPSDRFSAERTGGSVSTLTIQRTQQEDSAVYLCASSLEEGPYEQYFGPGTRLTVT.

V gene TRBV4-1 combines with J gene TRBJ2-5; 10 bases agree with TRBD2. V trimming: 5 bases; J trimming: 4 bases; junction bases outside the gene matches: 4. The germline V gene has CDR1 MGHRA and CDR2 YSYEKL. CDR3 length: 14 residues. In DNA, the CDR3 is TGCGCCAGCAGCATTCTAGCGGGAGTAGAGACCCAGTACTTC. It codes for CASSILAGVETQYF.

The V call is TRBV7-3, the J call TRBJ2-1, with 11 bases lining up with TRBD2. The CDR3 runs to 12 residues. CDR1 and CDR2 from the germline V gene are SGHTA and FQGTGA. V gave up 6 bases and J gave up 10 bases; unmatched junction bases: 2. The CDR3 DNA is TGTGCCAGCAGTTCTAGCGGGGGGGAGCAGTTCTTC. Translation: CASSSSGGEQFF. Drawing the rest from reference TRBV7-3 and TRBJ2-1, the complete variable domain is GAGVSQTPSNKVTEKGKYVELRCDPISGHTALYWYRQSLGQGPEFLIYFQGTGAADDSGLPNDRFFAVRPEGSVSTLKIQRTERGDSAVYLCASSSSGGEQFFGPGTRLTVL.

The chain combines TRBV7-9 with TRBJ2-3, with 13 bases fitting TRBD2. Germline CDR1 reads SEHNR; CDR2 reads FQNEAQ (reference sequence). V shed 3 bases, J shed 3 bases, and the junction held 9 bases outside the gene matches. The CDR3 consists of 18 residues. The CDR3 DNA follows: TGTGCCAGCAGCTTTGGGACTAGCGGGAACATAGGTACAGATACGCAGTATTTT. Its protein is CASSFGTSGNIGTDTQYF.

This rearrangement joins TRBV27 to TRBJ2-1, with TRBD2 matching 13 bases. This CDR3 comprises 15 residues. Looked up from germline, CDR1 is MNHEY and CDR2 is SMNVEV (reference sequence). After removal of 4 bases from V and 10 bases from J, the junction contained 7 bases not matched to a gene. In nucleotides, the CDR3 is TGTGCCAGCAGTTCCGGACTAGCGGGAGTGCGGGAGCAGTTCTTC. Its protein is CASSSGLAGVREQFF.

The J gene is TRBJ2-7, the V gene TRBV5-1, with TRBD2 identical over 14 bases. This CDR3 has 15 residues. V shed 2 bases and J 9 bases; nucleotides not matched to a gene: 7. Looked up from germline, CDR1 is SGHRS and CDR2 is YFSETQ. CDR3 protein: CASSLGGLAGGGQYF. CDR3 in DNA: TGCGCCAGCAGCTTAGGAGGACTAGCGGGAGGAGGGCAGTACTTC.

Here the CDR3 DNA reads TGCGCCAGCAGCCGGGAGAAGTGGGCAGATACGCAGTATTTT. Amino acids: CASSREKWADTQYF. The chain has TRBV4-1 and TRBJ2-3; perhaps TRBD2 as D (5 bases). V dropped 4 bases and J dropped 4 bases, with 12 bases sitting between them. Per germline, CDR1 MGHRA and CDR2 YSYEKL. The CDR3 is made up of 14 amino acids.

The chain carries TRBV7-2 and TRBJ1-5, with D unclear. Germline assignment: CDR1 SGHTA and CDR2 FQGNSA. V gave up 0 bases and J gave up 3 bases, with 9 bases separating them. CDR3 length: 15 residues. The CDR3 sequence: CASSLALGTNQPQHF. CDR3 DNA sequence: TGTGCCAGCAGCTTAGCTCTGGGTACCAATCAGCCCCAGCATTTT.

The V call is TRBV6-5, the J call TRBJ2-7; 8 nucleotides agree with TRBD2. Trimming took 0 bases from V and 5 from J; bases not matched to a gene: 9. Germline CDR1 reads MNHEY; CDR2 reads SVGAGI. This CDR3 region has 16 residues. CDR3 sequence (DNA): TGTGCCAGCAGTTACTCTAGCGGGACCCCCCCACACGAGCAGTACTTC. Translation: CASSYSSGTPPHEQYF.

J is TRBJ2-1 and V is TRBV6-5; 10 bases map to TRBD2. J lost 1 base, V lost 5 bases, and 2 bases had no gene match. CDR3 length: 15 amino acids. Germline CDR1 reads MNHEY; CDR2 reads SVGAGI. CDR3 nucleotides: TGTGCCAGCAGTCTAGCGGGAGAATCCTACAATGAGCAGTTCTTC. It encodes CASSLAGESYNEQFF.

The chain recombines TRBV12-5 with TRBJ1-5; 7 bases line up with TRBD1. The CDR3 extends over 12 amino acids. Germline CDR1 and CDR2: LGHNT and FRNRAP. J gave up 7 bases and V 9 bases, and 6 bases lay outside the gene matches. Here the CDR3 reads CARGEGQQPQHF. The DNA for the CDR3 is TGTGCTAGGGGAGAGGGACAGCAGCCCCAGCATTTT.

The CDR3 DNA is TGTGCCAGTAGAGGGGGGGGCTATGGCTACACCTTC. Translation: CASRGGGYGYTF. The chain links TRBV19 to TRBJ1-2, with TRBD1 as a possible D gene (6 bases). This CDR3 is 12 amino acids long. V was shortened by 6 bases and J by 4 bases, with 9 bases between the two germline ends. Germline V gene lookup returns CDR1 LNHDA and CDR2 SQIVND (reference sequence).

This clone has just one count. The chain joins TRBV5-1 to TRBJ2-1; possible D gene TRBD1, 6 bases. The CDR3 sequence is 15 residues long. Germline CDR1 reads SGHRS; CDR2 reads YFSETQ. V was trimmed by 5 bases and J by 0 bases, leaving 12 bases between them. The chain's CDR3 is CASRPTGSSYNEQFF. The CDR3 nucleotides are TGCGCCAGCAGACCTACAGGGAGCTCCTACAATGAGCAGTTCTTC.

Here the CDR3 DNA reads TGTGCCAGCATGCCCCGGGACAGGGGACACGAGCAGTACTTC. Its translation: CASMPRDRGHEQYF. The J gene is TRBJ2-7, the V gene TRBV2; 10 nucleotides match TRBD1. After removal of 7 bases from V and 5 bases from J, the junction contained 8 bases not matched to a gene. The CDR3 consists of 14 residues. Germline CDR1 and CDR2: SNHLY and FYNNEI.